This T cell receptor beta chain was identified in a study of T cells in women clearing cervical HPV infection. Overall study results and limits: Repertoire richness, not evenness, was significantly elevated in CIN3+ cases versus controls.

The protocol was immunoSEQ multiplex PCR, while the TCRdb copy is restricted to in-frame clones and leaves out a portion. The data include some 20,000 clones; the top ten clones carry approximately 15%. Details on this clone: Its cognate antigen is unknown.

Sequenced input: blood buffy coat. The receptor's source is a woman aged 18 to 75 with a cervical HPV16 infection that either progressed to CIN3+ or cleared (not recorded which).

The CDR3: CASSPQGNYGYTF. The sequenced part of the CDR3 DNA is TGTGCCAGCAGTCCACAGGGGAACTATGGC. This chain connects TRBV14 to TRBJ1-2, with 7 bases lining up with TRBD1. Read sequence stops 3 residues before the CDR3 end, and the germline J gene provides the missing end. Germline V gene data show CDR1 as SGHDN and CDR2 as FVKESK. The V segment lost 6 bases and the J segment 2 bases; nucleotides outside the gene matches: 3. The CDR3 sequence is 13 residues long.